The clone carrying this T cell receptor beta chain turned up a few times. The antigen is undetermined. The sample belongs to a study of cytomegalovirus exposure and HLA in healthy donors. The germline gives CDR1 SGHNT, CDR2 YYREEE (reference sequence). The CDR3 has 15 amino acids. With 4 bases clipped from V and 2 bases from J, the junction kept 4 bases outside the gene matches. The primer mix had 60 Vbeta and 13 Jbeta primers. Sequenced by immunoSEQ multiplex PCR; TCRdb stores in-frame clones only, minus some. Among about 120,000 clones listed, approximately 80% were seen once. Study findings and constraints: The study flagged some 180 TCR beta chains as cytomegalovirus-associated. Analyzed later, most CMV-associated TCR beta chains appeared HLA-restricted. Being productive about 90% or about 30% of the time was typical of most TCR beta V segments in an earlier analysis.

Sequencing input: PBMCs. The clonotype originates from a man younger than 30 in good health and CMV-seropositive. V usage is TRBV5-4 and J usage is TRBJ2-5, with 11 bases aligning to TRBD2. This CDR3 is CASSLRLAGQETQYF. Written as DNA, the CDR3 is TGTGCCAGCAGCCTCCGACTAGCGGGGCAAGAGACCCAGTACTTC. Drawing the rest from reference TRBV5-4 and TRBJ2-5, the complete variable domain is ETGVTQSPTHLIKTRGQQVTLRCSSQSGHNTVSWYQQALGQGPQFIFQYYREEENGRGNFPPRFSGLQFPNYSSELNVNALELDDSALYLCASSLRLAGQETQYFGPGTRLLVL.